The text below deals with one T cell receptor (beta chain). Its binding antigen is unknown. No base-level quality is on record; no much larger clone is a single base apart. From its cysteine to its phenylalanine, the CDR3 spans 17 amino acids. Of all the DNA, just the CDR3 is kept, 51 bases in frame from base 1. The germline V gene (reference sequence) supplies CDR1 DFQATT and CDR2 SNEGSKA. The germline V and J ends show losses of 6 bases and 0 bases respectively, and no gene match explains 12 bases of the junction. This entry comes from a study of T-cell memory formation after mild COVID-19 (dated by TCRdb to the early 2020s). Regarding the research as a whole: TCR sequence clusters from the two donors were found to be largely donor specific. Longitudinal TCRalpha and TCRbeta repertoire sequencing tracked T-cell clones expanding and contracting after mild COVID-19 in a couple of donors. Two young, previously healthy adult volunteers, one female and one male, were included in the cohort.

PBMCs were isolated by Ficoll-Paque density gradient centrifugation. Points the paper makes about the study in general: SARS-CoV-2 specificity of the second-wave clones peaking on day 37 was not confirmed. Contracting CD4+ clones were located mainly in the CM and EM memory subsets, whereas CD8+ clones were found to be enriched in EMRA. Balanced CD4/CD8 phenotypes were observed for clones contracting from day 15 to 85, whereas a bias towards CD4+ was observed for a second wave of clones expanding from day 15 to 37. Some responding clones were found in pre-infection memory, which suggests that pre-existing cross-reactive memory T cells took part in the SARS-CoV-2 response. Only a couple of mild cases were covered by the study, and larger cohorts that include severe cases with pre-infection samples were considered necessary.

The instrument given in TCRdb is Illumina NovaSeq 6000. TCRalpha and TCRbeta cDNA libraries were constructed by 5'RACE with constant-segment primers, with sample barcodes and unique molecular identifiers being introduced. Trizol reagent was used to extract RNA from every sample. The libraries were amplified in two PCR steps, and the second step added a second sample barcode and Illumina TruSeq adapters. Libraries were sequenced on an Illumina NovaSeq with 2 x 150 bp paired-end reads. Turning to the authors' computational methods: Demultiplexing of reads and collapsing into UMI-guided consensus sequences were performed with migec v1.2.7. With mixcr v2.1.11, UMI consensuses were aligned to TRA and TRB V and J templates and assembled into clonotypes. Expanded or contracted clonotypes were those called significant by both edgeR and NoisET, with noise models trained on biological replicates. For edgeR calls, the cutoffs were a false discovery rate-adjusted p below 0.01 and a log2 fold-change threshold of 1. As an exploratory analysis of dynamics, PCA with hierarchical clustering was applied to max-normalized trajectories of the 1000 most abundant clonotypes. The CD4 or CD8 phenotype of responding clones was assigned using the separately sequenced CD4+ and CD8+ repertoires. Clones were called with MiXCR by TCRdb after fastp trimmed the public reads at Q25, and only in-frame beta chains were retained. Rows with a matching CDR3 protein are joined into one entry that keeps the most common DNA and genes. None of the V and J calls come from the authors' own analysis; TCRdb made them. This sample holds 350,000 to 500,000 distinct CDR3 sequences; 20% to 30% were observed only once. The ten biggest clones cover under 15% of the sample.

The sequencing input was PBMCs or a T cell subset sorted from them (not recorded which). This receptor was taken from an adult woman who had mild COVID-19 (a few samples of this study predate the infection). The sample titles of this study are shuffled in the database, so cell type and time point are left out; the donor was told from shared clones. This chain joins TRBV20-1 to TRBJ2-3; TRBD2 aligns with 10 central bases. The CDR3 in this case is CSAGGLAGAGSTDTQYF. The bases read TGCAGTGCCGGAGGGCTAGCGGGGGCCGGGAGCACAGATACGCAGTATTTT.